One and the same sample provided the 27 T cell receptor beta chains below, sequenced in a study of T cells after yellow fever vaccination. TCRdb called the 5' RACE reads again in MiXCR, with one record for every CDR3 protein. Counted here are around 340,000 distinct CDR3 sequences, under 15% occurring once; the ten biggest clones make up 2.5% to 4%. The sequenced sample was CD4+ T cells sorted from PBMCs, obtained 15 days after the yellow fever booster vaccination. These receptors came from a man between 18 and 29 years old who received the YFV17D yellow fever vaccine.

CDR3 in DNA: TGTGCCAGCAGCCGCCCAAAGACAGGGAACACTGAAGCTTTCTTT. As protein: CASSRPKTGNTEAFF. The chain recombines TRBV4-2 with TRBJ1-1; TRBD1 is a possible D gene (6 bases). Germline assignment: CDR1 LGHNA and CDR2 YNFKEQ. Trimming cost V 4 bases and J 1 base, with 13 bases left between them. There are 15 residues in the CDR3.

This rearrangement joins TRBV20-1 to TRBJ1-2; D is possibly TRBD1 (5 bases). The V end lost 6 bases, the J end lost 4 bases, and 15 bases lay between the germline ends. The germline CDR1 and CDR2 sequences are DFQATT and SNEGSKA (reference sequence). The CDR3 spans 13 residues. The CDR3 loop reads CSAPMGQIYGYTF. CDR3 coding DNA: TGCAGTGCCCCCATGGGGCAGATCTATGGCTACACCTTC.

The chain links TRBV6-6 to TRBJ1-2, with D uncertain. The germline V and J ends were trimmed by 7 bases and 8 bases, with 20 bases remaining between them. CDR3 size: 14 residues. In germline, CDR1 is MNHNY, CDR2 SVGAGI (reference sequence). CDR3: CASMPHEVEEGYTF. In DNA, the CDR3 is TGTGCCAGCATGCCGCACGAAGTCGAGGAGGGCTACACCTTC.

This clonotype appeared a few times. The V gene is TRBV7-9, the J gene TRBJ1-2; TRBD1 might be the D (6 bases). The germline V gene has CDR1 SEHNR and CDR2 FQNEAQ (reference sequence). This CDR3 is built from 14 residues. The V gene lost 5 bases and the J gene lost 7 bases, with 17 bases spanning the gap. The CDR3 DNA follows: TGTGCCAGCAGCGAAGTGAGGGGGGTTTCTGGCTACACCTTC. Translating it yields CASSEVRGVSGYTF.

The chain joins TRBV4-1 to TRBJ2-3; D uncertain. Trimming left V 1 base short and J 2 bases short, with 7 bases between. Looked up from germline, CDR1 is MGHRA and CDR2 is YSYEKL. The CDR3 length is 14 residues. This chain's CDR3 is CASSQGRPTDTQYF. In nucleotides, the CDR3 is TGCGCCAGCAGCCAAGGACGACCCACAGATACGCAGTATTTT.

In its sample, this clonotype was seen a few times. This rearrangement joins TRBV7-9 to TRBJ1-2, with D unclear. The germline V and J ends were trimmed by 1 base and 6 bases, with 12 bases remaining between them. From germline, CDR1 is SEHNR and CDR2 FQNEAQ (reference sequence). This CDR3 has 14 residues. CDR3 sequence: CASSLGWVLDGYTF. The CDR3, as DNA: TGTGCCAGCAGCTTAGGTTGGGTCTTAGATGGCTACACCTTC.

Only a few counts were recorded for this clonotype. V usage is TRBV9 and J usage is TRBJ2-1, with D hard to call. Germline V gene lookup returns CDR1 SGDLS and CDR2 YYNGEE. This CDR3 region has 13 residues. Trimming removed 3 bases at V and 9 bases at J, with 13 bases between. The CDR3 protein is CASSAVRRSEQFF. CDR3 sequence (DNA): TGTGCCAGCAGCGCTGTGAGAAGGAGTGAGCAGTTCTTC.

This clonotype came up a few times. This chain joins TRBV12-3 or TRBV12-4 and TRBJ1-1; D gene ambiguous. Trimming pared 6 bases from V and 0 bases from J, leaving 11 bases between. The CDR3 contains 14 residues. The CDR3 sequence is CASRIQIMNTEAFF. The CDR3 bases are TGTGCCAGCAGGATTCAGATTATGAACACTGAAGCTTTCTTT.

The CDR3 sequence: CASIRGASNTEAFF. In DNA form, the CDR3 reads TGTGCCAGCATCCGCGGGGCCAGCAACACTGAAGCTTTCTTT. The chain is built from TRBV7-9 and TRBJ1-1, with TRBD1 as a possible D gene (5 bases). Trimming pared 7 bases from V and 2 bases from J, leaving 14 bases between. Germline CDR1 and CDR2: SEHNR and FQNEAQ (reference sequence). The CDR3 is 14 amino acids.

CDR3 region: CAIAEQGAEDIQYF. DNA for the CDR3: TGTGCCATCGCAGAACAGGGGGCCGAGGACATTCAGTACTTC. V and J are TRBV10-3 and TRBJ2-4; 9 positions match TRBD1. CDR1 and CDR2 (germline): ENHRY, SYGVKD. The V gene end was trimmed by 8 bases and the J gene end by 8 bases; junction bases not matched to a gene: 10. The CDR3 covers 14 residues.

This clonotype showed up many times. This rearrangement joins TRBV12-3 or TRBV12-4 to TRBJ2-5; 9 positions agree with TRBD2. Unmatched junction bases numbered 1, after V lost 3 bases and J lost 2 bases. The CDR3 runs to 14 residues. CDR3 sequence: CASSFSGGQETQYF. The CDR3 nucleotides read TGTGCCAGCAGTTTCAGCGGGGGGCAAGAGACCCAGTACTTC.

This clonotype has only a few counts. The CDR3 DNA reads as TGTGCCAGCTCACCGGGACAGGGACATCTGTATTTT. Translating it yields CASSPGQGHLYF. This sequence joins TRBV18 and TRBJ2-3, with 9 bases that match TRBD1. Germline CDR1 KGHSH, CDR2 LQKENI. CDR3 length: 12 amino acids. J was trimmed by 14 bases and V by 3 bases; bases with no gene match: 6.

The gene calls are TRBV7-7 and TRBJ1-4; 9 positions agree with TRBD1. Germline values: CDR1 SSHAT, CDR2 FNYEAQ (reference sequence). This CDR3 region has 14 residues. Unmatched junction bases numbered 8, after V lost 5 bases and J lost 10 bases. The CDR3 nucleotides read TGTGCCAGCAGCCCCGGGACAGGGCACAGAAAACTGTTTTTT. Translation: CASSPGTGHRKLFF.

The rearrangement uses TRBV12-3 or TRBV12-4 and TRBJ1-2; 8 nucleotides align to TRBD1. The CDR3 covers 16 residues. The V gene end was trimmed by 6 bases and the J gene end by 5 bases; junction bases not matched to a gene: 14. CDR3 sequence (DNA): TGTGCCAGCAGCCGAGATGTCGGACAGGGAATGTATGGCTACACCTTC. As protein: CASSRDVGQGMYGYTF.

As to this clonotype: One end of the junction fails to match germline, which may point to a read error. The CDR3 reads CASWGRQDRQFF. CDR3 DNA: TGTGCCAGTTGGGGCCGACAGGATAGGCAGTTTTTT. The chain combines TRBV28 with TRBJ2-3, with D perhaps TRBD1 (6 bases). Germline V CDR1 and CDR2: MDHEN, SYDVKM. The CDR3 loop spans 12 amino acids.

Points on this clonotype: A much larger clone lies one base from this, so it may be a read error. This chain joins TRBV20-1 and TRBJ1-5, with unresolved D. The germline V gene encodes CDR1 DFQATT and CDR2 SNEGSKA (reference sequence). CDR3 length equals 13 residues. CDR3 in amino acids: CRAQTQGNQPQHF. For the CDR3, the DNA is TGCAGGGCGCAGACTCAGGGCAATCAGCCCCAGCATTTT.

This chain links TRBV11-2 with TRBJ1-6; unclear D gene. From germline, CDR1 is SGHAT and CDR2 FQNNGV. The CDR3 has 14 amino acids. The V gene lost 2 bases and the J gene lost 8 bases, with 10 bases spanning the gap. In nucleotides, the CDR3 is TGTGCCAGCAGCTTACAGGAAGGCGATTCACCCCTCCACTTT. Residues: CASSLQEGDSPLHF.

This clonotype was seen a few times. The chain is built from TRBV5-1 and TRBJ2-7; TRBD1 matches at 7 bases. CDR1 and CDR2 from the germline V gene are SGHRS and YFSETQ. Trimming cost V 5 bases and J 7 bases; bases outside gene matches: 9. This CDR3 comprises 13 residues. This CDR3 reads CASRTGQVGEQYF. The CDR3 DNA is TGCGCCAGCAGAACAGGACAGGTTGGGGAGCAGTACTTC.

The rearrangement links TRBV23-1 to TRBJ2-7; 9 nucleotides match TRBD1. TRBV23-1 is an ORF; its function is uncertain. The CDR3 runs to 16 residues. V shed 6 bases and J 2 bases; nucleotides not matched to a gene: 11. The CDR3 sequence is CASSKILRDRAYEQYV. CDR3 nucleotides: TGCGCCAGCAGCAAAATCCTCCGGGACAGGGCCTACGAGCAGTACGTC.

There are a few counts of this clonotype. This chain links TRBV7-3 with TRBJ1-1; tentative D call: TRBD1 (6 bases). The V gene lost 4 bases and the J gene lost 7 bases, with 16 bases spanning the gap. The germline gives CDR1 SGHTA, CDR2 FQGTGA. This CDR3 spans 14 amino acids. Here the CDR3 reads CASSSDPQGLEAFF. In DNA, the CDR3 is TGTGCCAGCAGCTCGGACCCACAGGGACTTGAAGCTTTCTTT.

This rearrangement joins TRBV7-2 to TRBJ1-1; D ambiguous. V lost 1 base to trimming and J lost 0 bases, with 18 bases between them. Germline V gene sequence: CDR1 SGHTA, CDR2 FQGNSA. The CDR3 spans 18 residues. CDR3 sequence reads: CASSLVAQSLDLNTEAFF. The CDR3 DNA follows: TGTGCCAGCAGCTTAGTTGCACAGAGCCTAGACCTGAACACTGAAGCTTTCTTT.

This clonotype was seen more than once but under ten times. The rearrangement joins TRBV10-3 to TRBJ2-7; D gene uncertain. Germline CDR1 is ENHRY and CDR2 is SYGVKD. Trimming pared 4 bases from V and 1 base from J, leaving 8 bases between. The CDR3 is 13 residues long. CDR3 DNA: TGTGCCATCAGTGGGCAGGAATCCTACGAGCAGTACTTC. Translated: CAISGQESYEQYF.

This clonotype came up a few times. The chain employs TRBV10-3 and TRBJ1-1, with no clear D. Trimming shortened V by 8 bases and J by 3 bases, and 16 bases separated the two germline ends. Germline V gene data show CDR1 as ENHRY and CDR2 as SYGVKD. This CDR3 contains 14 residues. CDR3 protein: CAIAPIYADTEAFF. CDR3 coding DNA: TGTGCCATCGCGCCAATCTACGCGGACACTGAAGCTTTCTTT.

This clonotype was observed a handful of times. CDR3 amino acids: CASSITGRQETQYF. For the CDR3, the DNA is TGCGCCAGCAGCATTACAGGAAGACAAGAGACCCAGTACTTC. This chain joins TRBV5-1 and TRBJ2-5; tentative D call: TRBD1 (5 bases). CDR1 and CDR2 (germline): SGHRS, YFSETQ. The CDR3 length is 14 residues. The V end lost 4 bases, the J end lost 2 bases, and 12 bases lay between the germline ends.

In this sample, this clonotype turned up many times. This sequence joins TRBV6-5 and TRBJ1-3; D call uncertain. V lost 0 bases to trimming and J lost 4 bases, with 10 bases between them. Germline V gene sequence: CDR1 MNHEY, CDR2 SVGAGI. This CDR3 region has 15 residues. CDR3 nucleotide sequence: TGTGCCAGCAGTTACTCCCAGGACCCCGGAAACACCATATATTTT. Protein product: CASSYSQDPGNTIYF.

This clonotype showed up many times. This chain joins TRBV7-2 and TRBJ2-4, with 11 bases identical to TRBD1. Germline values: CDR1 SGHTA, CDR2 FQGNSA. CDR3 length: 13 amino acids. The junction had 5 bases not matched to a gene; V was cut back by 5 bases and J by 11 bases. As DNA, the CDR3 is TGTGCCAGCAGCCTGGGACAGGGGGGCGTTCAGTACTTC. Its translation is CASSLGQGGVQYF.

This clonotype was counted a few times. The chain couples TRBV5-6 to TRBJ1-5; 8 nucleotides match TRBD1. CDR3 length: 16 amino acids. Trimming cost V 4 bases and J 7 bases; bases outside gene matches: 13. The V gene's germline CDR1 is SGHDT and CDR2 YYEEEE. CDR3 region: CASSPPRGQGRQPQHF. The CDR3 coding sequence is TGTGCCAGCAGCCCCCCCCGCGGACAGGGTAGGCAGCCCCAGCATTTT.